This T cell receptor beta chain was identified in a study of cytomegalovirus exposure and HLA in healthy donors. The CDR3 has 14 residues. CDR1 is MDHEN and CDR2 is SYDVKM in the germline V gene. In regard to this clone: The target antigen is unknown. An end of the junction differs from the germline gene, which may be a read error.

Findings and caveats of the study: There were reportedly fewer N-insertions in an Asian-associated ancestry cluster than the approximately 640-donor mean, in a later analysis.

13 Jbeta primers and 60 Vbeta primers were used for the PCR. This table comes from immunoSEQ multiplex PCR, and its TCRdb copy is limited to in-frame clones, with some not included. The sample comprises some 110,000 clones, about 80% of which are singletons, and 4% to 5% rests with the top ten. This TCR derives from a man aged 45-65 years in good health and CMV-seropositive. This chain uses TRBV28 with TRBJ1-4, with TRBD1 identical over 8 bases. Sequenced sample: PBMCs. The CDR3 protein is CASSLSRTPGGTGF. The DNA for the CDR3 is TGTGCCAGCAGTTTATCCCGGACACCAGGGGGCACAGGGTTT.